These 27 T cell receptor beta chains were sequenced from one sample in a study. TCRdb re-analysed the 5' RACE reads in MiXCR, keeping a single row per CDR3 protein. Among approximately 60,000 distinct CDR3 sequences, 20% to 25% were seen once, and the ten largest hold 2.5% to 3.5%. The sequenced sample consisted of memory CD4+ T cells sorted from a lymph node. Sample subset: memory CD4+ T cells, CD4+CD45RO+CD25-. The receptors shown here come from a female donor with breast cancer.

This clonotype was detected only a few times. This chain uses TRBV5-5 with TRBJ2-7; 8 bases are shared with TRBD1. Looked up from germline, CDR1 is SGHKS and CDR2 is YYEKEE (reference sequence). The CDR3 loop spans 16 amino acids. V trimming: 1 base; J trimming: 5 bases; junction bases outside the gene matches: 11. CDR3 DNA: TGTGCCAGCAGCTTGAGACTGGTGGCAGGGGGCCACGAGCAGTACTTC. It is translated as CASSLRLVAGGHEQYF.

This clonotype turned up a few times. The gene calls are TRBV7-9 and TRBJ1-2, with D unclear. Trimming cost V 5 bases and J 10 bases, with 17 bases left between them. This CDR3 spans 13 amino acids. Germline loops: CDR1 SEHNR, CDR2 FQNEAQ (reference sequence). CDR3 bases: TGTGCCAGCAGCCCGAGCCCGTTAGTATCCTACACCTTC. Its translation: CASSPSPLVSYTF.

This chain links TRBV9 with TRBJ2-3; possible D gene TRBD1, 6 bases. The CDR3 is 15 amino acids. Trimming took 0 bases from V and 0 from J, leaving 8 bases between them. Germline lookup yields CDR1 SGDLS and CDR2 YYNGEE. The CDR3 loop is CASSVGQESTDTQYF. DNA for the CDR3: TGTGCCAGCAGCGTAGGACAGGAAAGCACAGATACGCAGTATTTT. The full variable domain, in which reference TRBV9 and TRBJ2-3 provide the parts outside the CDR3, is DSGVTQTPKHLITATGQRVTLRCSPRSGDLSVYWYQQSLDQGLQFLIQYYNGEERAKGNILERFSAQQFPDLHSELNLSSLELGDSALYFCASSVGQESTDTQYFGPGTRLTVL.

As to this clonotype: One end of the junction is discordant with germline, which a read error may explain. The rearrangement links TRBV20-1 to TRBJ1-6; no reliable D call. This CDR3 is 13 amino acids long. Germline CDR1 reads DFQATT; CDR2 reads SNEGSKA (reference sequence). This CDR3 reads CSARGQDVSPLHF. CDR3 nucleotide sequence: TGCAGTGCGAGAGGGCAGGACGTTTCACCCCTCCACTTT.

There are a few counts of this clonotype. V is TRBV4-2 and J is TRBJ1-2, with D hard to call. The CDR3 consists of 14 residues. Germline loops: CDR1 LGHNA, CDR2 YNFKEQ. The ends were cut back, 1 base at V and 3 bases at J, with 9 bases in the middle. This chain's CDR3 is CASSQGVSDYGYTF. The CDR3 nucleotides are TGTGCCAGCAGCCAAGGGGTTTCCGACTATGGCTACACCTTC.

The chain combines TRBV12-3 or TRBV12-4 with TRBJ2-4; D is possibly TRBD2 (6 bases). With 3 bases removed from V and 0 bases from J, the gap between germline ends came to 12 bases. The CDR3 extends over 16 amino acids. The CDR3 region is CASSFRLSGAKNIQYF. CDR3 DNA sequence: TGTGCCAGCAGTTTTAGGCTTAGCGGAGCCAAAAACATTCAGTACTTC.

This clonotype was detected many times. The CDR3 protein is CASSPKGLAGFNTQYF. The CDR3 DNA sequence: TGTGCCAGCAGTCCCAAGGGACTAGCGGGATTTAATACGCAGTATTTT. This chain joins TRBV6-6 and TRBJ2-3, with 13 bases lining up with TRBD2. CDR1 MNHNY and CDR2 SVGAGI come from the germline V gene (reference sequence). With V trimmed by 5 bases and J by 7 bases, 9 bases remained unmatched. CDR3 length equals 16 residues.

Concerning this clonotype: One base away lies a much larger clone, so this may be a sequencing read error. The chain uses TRBV12-3 or TRBV12-4 and TRBJ2-3; D unresolved. The CDR3 is 12 amino acids. Trimming stripped 8 bases from V and 4 bases from J, with 10 bases between. For the CDR3, the DNA is TGTGCCAGCCCCCCAGAGCCAGATACGCAGTATTTT. It codes for CASPPEPDTQYF.

This chain joins TRBV12-3 or TRBV12-4 and TRBJ1-5, with D maybe TRBD1 (6 bases). The CDR3 has 16 residues. V lost 6 bases, J lost 0 bases, and 15 bases lay in between. The CDR3 here is CASRKSRGLSNQPQHF. The CDR3 DNA reads as TGTGCCAGCAGGAAGTCACGGGGGCTTAGCAATCAGCCCCAGCATTTT.

This CDR3 is CASSPQTTGGETQYF. The CDR3 DNA follows: TGTGCCAGCAGCCCTCAAACTACGGGCGGAGAGACCCAGTACTTC. The genes are TRBV5-4 and TRBJ2-5, with unresolved D. The CDR3 has 15 residues. The V gene lost 4 bases and the J gene lost 4 bases, with 17 bases spanning the gap. Germline V CDR1 and CDR2: SGHNT, YYREEE (reference sequence). The entire variable domain, with the rest obtained from reference TRBV5-4 and TRBJ2-5, is as follows: ETGVTQSPTHLIKTRGQQVTLRCSSQSGHNTVSWYQQALGQGPQFIFQYYREEENGRGNFPPRFSGLQFPNYSSELNVNALELDDSALYLCASSPQTTGGETQYFGPGTRLLVL.

This clonotype was picked up a small number of times. Since a much larger clone is just one base distant, this may be a read error. The chain combines TRBV20-1 with TRBJ1-2; D remains ambiguous. CDR1 is DFQATT and CDR2 is SNEGSKA in the germline V gene (reference sequence). The CDR3 covers 13 residues. V gave up 3 bases and J gave up 4 bases, with 12 bases separating them. CDR3 amino acids: CSARPPGGYGYTF. CDR3 DNA sequence: TGCAGTGCTAGGCCACCCGGCGGCTATGGCTACACCTTC.

This rearrangement joins TRBV5-1 to TRBJ1-2, with D unresolved. The CDR3 covers 14 residues. The germline V gene has CDR1 SGHRS and CDR2 YFSETQ. V was cut by 0 bases and J by 8 bases, with 14 bases left in between. The CDR3 nucleotides read TGCGCCAGCAGCTTGGGAGCAGGTGGAGGAGGCTACACCTTC. Encoded protein: CASSLGAGGGGYTF.

This clonotype was recorded a few times. The V gene is TRBV9, the J gene TRBJ2-3, with D perhaps matching TRBD2 (6 bases). Trimming took off 0 bases at V and 2 bases at J, with 16 bases between the two ends. The germline V gene has CDR1 SGDLS and CDR2 YYNGEE. The CDR3 is 17 residues long. CDR3 nucleotides: TGTGCCAGCAGCGTAGGAGGAGGTCGGGGGACCACAGATACGCAGTATTTT. Its translation: CASSVGGGRGTTDTQYF. Full variable domain (remainder filled in from reference TRBV9 and TRBJ2-3): DSGVTQTPKHLITATGQRVTLRCSPRSGDLSVYWYQQSLDQGLQFLIQYYNGEERAKGNILERFSAQQFPDLHSELNLSSLELGDSALYFCASSVGGGRGTTDTQYFGPGTRLTVL.

Only a few counts were recorded for this clonotype. V gene TRBV5-1 combines with J gene TRBJ2-2; no firm D call. The CDR3 covers 16 residues. Trimming shortened V by 0 bases and J by 4 bases, and 13 bases separated the two germline ends. Germline values: CDR1 SGHRS, CDR2 YFSETQ. This chain's CDR3 is CASSLDGGPGTGELFF. The CDR3 nucleotides are TGCGCCAGCAGCTTGGATGGTGGTCCGGGCACCGGGGAGCTGTTTTTT.

A few counts support this clonotype. The V and J genes are TRBV6-4 and TRBJ2-1; 10 nucleotides align to TRBD2. Unmatched junction bases numbered 3, after V lost 4 bases and J lost 9 bases. Per the germline V gene, CDR1 is MRHNA and CDR2 is SNTAGT. The CDR3 covers 13 residues. The CDR3 region has the DNA TGTGCCAGCAGTGGACTAGCGGGCGGTGAGCAGTTCTTC. This sequence encodes CASSGLAGGEQFF.

This chain connects TRBV27 to TRBJ2-1, with a possible D match to TRBD2 (5 bases). V was shortened by 4 bases and J by 2 bases, with 6 bases between the two germline ends. Germline V gene data show CDR1 as MNHEY and CDR2 as SMNVEV (reference sequence). The CDR3 has 13 residues. The CDR3 here is CASSSAAYNEQFF. The CDR3 DNA reads TGTGCCAGCAGTTCAGCGGCCTACAATGAGCAGTTCTTC.

The chain couples TRBV28 to TRBJ1-2; unclear D gene. The CDR3 is 15 residues long. The V and J ends lost 5 bases and 0 bases respectively, with 13 bases between them. Germline V lookup: CDR1 MDHEN, CDR2 SYDVKM. DNA for the CDR3: TGTGCCAGCAGTGTAGCGGCGGCCACTAACTATGGCTACACCTTC. Protein product: CASSVAAATNYGYTF.

This clonotype occurred a few times. The chain joins TRBV7-9 to TRBJ2-7; D possibly uses TRBD1 or TRBD2 (5 bases each). Germline V gene sequence: CDR1 SEHNR, CDR2 FQNEAQ (reference sequence). V was clipped by 1 base and J by 0 bases, with 16 bases between them. This CDR3 comprises 17 residues. CDR3 DNA: TGTGCCAGCAGCTTAGGGGCTGGGGGAAGGGGCTCCTACGAGCAGTACTTC. Translation: CASSLGAGGRGSYEQYF.

The CDR3 protein is CASRVTGPIWYEQYF. CDR3 bases: TGTGCCAGCAGGGTAACAGGGCCCATCTGGTACGAGCAGTACTTC. This chain uses TRBV28 with TRBJ2-7; possibly TRBD1 for D (6 bases). CDR3 length: 15 residues. V was pared by 6 bases and J by 4 bases, with 19 bases between. The germline V gene encodes CDR1 MDHEN and CDR2 SYDVKM. Drawing the rest from reference TRBV28 and TRBJ2-7, the complete variable domain is DVKVTQSSRYLVKRTGEKVFLECVQDMDHENMFWYRQDPGLGLRLIYFSYDVKMKEKGDIPEGYSVSREKKERFSLILESASTNQTSMYLCASRVTGPIWYEQYFGPGTRLTVT.

There are many counts of this clonotype. This chain uses TRBV5-1 with TRBJ2-3; unclear D gene. Trimming removed 3 bases at V and 0 bases at J, with 20 bases between. This CDR3 has 18 residues. Germline CDR1 reads SGHRS; CDR2 reads YFSETQ. This CDR3 reads CASSSGLGPYHSTDTQYF. DNA of the CDR3: TGCGCCAGCAGCTCTGGCCTAGGCCCCTACCACAGCACAGATACGCAGTATTTT.

This clonotype was counted between two and nine times. J is TRBJ2-3 and V is TRBV4-3; D might be TRBD1 (6 bases). The CDR3 sequence is 16 residues long. The germline CDR1 and CDR2 sequences are LGHNA and YSLEER. The V end was cut by 1 base, the J end by 2 bases, with 13 bases between. CDR3 amino acids: CASSQGFPGATDTQYF. DNA for the CDR3: TGCGCCAGCAGCCAAGGGTTCCCAGGGGCCACAGATACGCAGTATTTT.

This clonotype was detected only a few times. This chain uses TRBV6-5 with TRBJ2-7; 7 bases align to TRBD1. CDR3 length: 14 amino acids. The germline V gene encodes CDR1 MNHEY and CDR2 SVGAGI. Trimming cost V 4 bases and J 5 bases; bases outside gene matches: 8. CDR3 in amino acids: CASSLGTATDEQYF. The CDR3 DNA follows: TGTGCCAGCAGTTTGGGGACAGCTACGGACGAGCAGTACTTC.

This chain uses TRBV5-1 with TRBJ1-1, with TRBD1 matching over 8 bases. The J segment lost 1 base and the V segment lost 4 bases, leaving 3 bases of the junction unmatched. The length of the CDR3 is 14 residues. Germline CDR1 and CDR2: SGHRS and YFSETQ. The CDR3 DNA follows: TGCGCCAGCAGCGGGGACAGGAGGAACACTGAAGCTTTCTTT. Translating gives CASSGDRRNTEAFF.

This clonotype has just a few counts. A much larger clone differs from this one at a single base, so this may be a read error. The chain carries TRBV6-5 and TRBJ1-2; 7 nucleotides align to TRBD1. The length of the CDR3 is 13 residues. Germline CDR1 is MNHEY and CDR2 is SVGAGI. The CDR3 region has the DNA TGTGTCAGCAGTTACGACAGGGACTATGGCTACACCTTC. Translating it yields CVSSYDRDYGYTF.

The V call is TRBV7-2, the J call TRBJ2-4; D call uncertain. CDR3 length: 13 amino acids. Germline V lookup: CDR1 SGHTA, CDR2 FQGNSA. Between the trimmed V and J ends, which lost 3 bases and 8 bases, there was a span of 11 bases. For the CDR3, the DNA is TGTGCCAGCAGCTTTAAGGTCCGGGACATTCAGTACTTC. Translating gives CASSFKVRDIQYF.

This clonotype appeared many times. V and J are TRBV7-3 and TRBJ2-1; possibly TRBD2 for D (5 bases). The CDR3 has 15 amino acids. Germline-derived CDR1 and CDR2 are SGHTA and FQGTGA. V lost 5 bases to trimming and J lost 2 bases, with 13 bases between them. Written as DNA, the CDR3 is TGTGCCAGCAGCCCCACCACCGGGACCTACAATGAGCAGTTCTTC. Translation gives CASSPTTGTYNEQFF. The full variable domain, rest sourced from reference TRBV7-3 and TRBJ2-1, is GAGVSQTPSNKVTEKGKYVELRCDPISGHTALYWYRQSLGQGPEFLIYFQGTGAADDSGLPNDRFFAVRPEGSVSTLKIQRTERGDSAVYLCASSPTTGTYNEQFFGPGTRLTVL.

This clonotype came up a few times. V is TRBV28 and J is TRBJ2-5; TRBD2 is a possible D gene (5 bases). The length of the CDR3 is 15 residues. The germline V gene encodes CDR1 MDHEN and CDR2 SYDVKM. The ends were cut back, 8 bases at V and 1 base at J, with 17 bases in the middle. The CDR3 DNA reads TGTGCCAGCGCCAAGACGGGGATTCCCCAAGAGACCCAGTACTTC. Translating gives CASAKTGIPQETQYF.